Below, 29 T cell receptor beta chains from the same sample are listed, as sequenced in a study of CXCR3-negative and CXCR3-positive naive CD8 T cells. General study points: Compared with CXCR3-negative naive cells, CXCR3-positive naive cells showed more hydrophobic TRB CDR3s.

The study made its TRB cDNA libraries by 5' RACE, adding UMI labels. After re-calling the 5' RACE reads, TCRdb lists one entry per CDR3 protein, DNA absent. In total, the table holds 130,000 to 150,000 distinct CDR3 sequences. Their cognate antigens are unknown. Sequenced material: naive CXCR3+ CD8+ T cells from blood. Subset denoted: CD45RO-CCR7+CD27+CD95- naive CD8+ T cells expressing CXCR3 (TNR3+). All receptors derive from a human donor in good health. Some clones in this sample may be carry-over from other donors' samples.

The chain uses TRBV7-9 and TRBJ1-1; the D gene TCRdb calls, TRBD1, cannot be checked with no DNA. CDR3 length: 17 amino acids. Germline CDR1 reads SEHNR; CDR2 reads FQNEAQ (reference sequence). The CDR3 region is CASSPSRGQGLNTEAFF.

V is TRBV21-1 and J is TRBJ2-5. TRBV21-1 has pseudogene status. This CDR3 spans 15 amino acids. CDR3 region: CASSKVNREQETQYF.

The chain carries TRBV6-2 or TRBV6-3 and TRBJ1-1. CDR3 size: 11 residues. Germline CDR1 reads MNHEY; CDR2 reads SVGEGT. The CDR3 region is CASRDNTEAFF.

This chain uses TRBV29-1 with TRBJ2-2; TCRdb's assignment of TRBD1 cannot be checked, as there is no DNA. Germline loops: CDR1 SQVTM, CDR2 ANQGSEA. The CDR3 contains 14 residues. The CDR3 sequence is CSVDSVTGAGELFF.

The rearrangement links TRBV24-1 to TRBJ2-1. This CDR3 comprises 12 residues. Germline V CDR1 and CDR2: KGHDR, SFDVKD. Here the CDR3 reads CATATTYNEQFF.

This rearrangement joins TRBV5-1 to TRBJ2-7; TCRdb names TRBD1, which stays unverified in the absence of DNA. The CDR3 has 14 amino acids. Germline values: CDR1 SGHRS, CDR2 YFSETQ. CDR3 amino acids: CASSLNGRDYEQYF. Full variable domain (remainder filled in from reference TRBV5-1 and TRBJ2-7): KAGVTQTPRYLIKTRGQQVTLSCSPISGHRSVSWYQQTPGQGLQFLFEYFSETQRNKGNFPGRFSGRQFSNSRSEMNVSTLELGDSALYLCASSLNGRDYEQYFGPGTRLTVT.

The J gene is TRBJ1-1, the V gene TRBV29-1; absent DNA, TCRdb's TRBD1 call cannot be checked. This CDR3 is 14 amino acids long. The germline V gene encodes CDR1 SQVTM and CDR2 ANQGSEA. Here the CDR3 reads CSVEPGPGNTEAFF.

V is TRBV20-1 and J is TRBJ2-7; TCRdb calls TRBD2, which cannot be checked without DNA. Germline CDR1 is DFQATT and CDR2 is SNEGSKA (reference sequence). The CDR3 is made up of 13 amino acids. The CDR3 region is CSANSGGAYEQYF.

The rearrangement links TRBV6-5 to TRBJ2-2; TCRdb proposes TRBD1, but this gene call is untestable without DNA. The CDR3 extends over 16 amino acids. Germline assignment: CDR1 MNHEY and CDR2 SVGAGI. The CDR3 here is CASSYGRDSNTGELFF.

V is TRBV6-2 or TRBV6-3 and J is TRBJ2-7; TCRdb reports TRBD1, a call that lacks DNA to check it against. There are 14 residues in the CDR3. Looked up from germline, CDR1 is MNHEY and CDR2 is SVGEGT. The CDR3 spells CASRSPGQGYEQYF.

The chain has TRBV29-1 and TRBJ2-1; TCRdb names TRBD2, which stays unverified in the absence of DNA. The CDR3 runs 15 residues. Germline V gives CDR1 SQVTM, CDR2 ANQGSEA. CDR3 residues: CSVEGGGGRYNEQFF.

The rearrangement joins TRBV4-1 to TRBJ2-7; checking the TCRdb D call of TRBD1 is not possible without DNA. CDR3 length: 15 amino acids. Per germline, CDR1 MGHRA and CDR2 YSYEKL. The CDR3 loop is CASSQGDNGMDEQYF.

The chain recombines TRBV20-1 with TRBJ2-7; TCRdb reports TRBD1, a call that lacks DNA to check it against. Germline V gene data show CDR1 as DFQATT and CDR2 as SNEGSKA (reference sequence). The CDR3 has 15 amino acids. CDR3 sequence: CSAREATGESYEQYF.

This rearrangement joins TRBV7-2 to TRBJ2-1; TCRdb indicates TRBD1, and absent DNA this call remains unverified. CDR1 is SGHTA, CDR2 FQGNSA, per germline. This CDR3 contains 12 residues. The CDR3 reads CASQGARNEQFF.

The chain is built from TRBV29-1 and TRBJ2-3; TCRdb designates TRBD2, a call that cannot be tested without DNA. Germline lookup yields CDR1 SQVTM and CDR2 ANQGSEA. The CDR3 has 16 amino acids. The CDR3 protein is CSVEDPAGVGTDTQYF.

The chain is built from TRBV27 and TRBJ2-1; there is no DNA to check the TCRdb D call of TRBD1. Germline lookup yields CDR1 MNHEY and CDR2 SMNVEV (reference sequence). The CDR3 contains 14 residues. The CDR3 protein is CASSWGGSYNEQFF.

The rearrangement joins TRBV4-2 to TRBJ1-2; TCRdb proposes TRBD1, but this gene call is untestable without DNA. From germline, CDR1 is LGHNA and CDR2 YNFKEQ. The CDR3 extends over 16 amino acids. CDR3 sequence reads: CASSNSPYRDPNGYTF.

The V gene is TRBV28, the J gene TRBJ2-7; the TCRdb call, TRBD1, lacks DNA for checking. Germline lookup yields CDR1 MDHEN and CDR2 SYDVKM. The CDR3 runs 15 residues. This CDR3 reads CASSLEGGLFYEQYF.

The chain uses TRBV5-1 and TRBJ2-1; TCRdb picks TRBD2, but there is no DNA to check that call. This CDR3 comprises 16 residues. Germline loops: CDR1 SGHRS, CDR2 YFSETQ. Here the CDR3 reads CASSWTSGNSYNEQFF.

The V call is TRBV20-1, the J call TRBJ2-1; there is no DNA to check the TCRdb D call of TRBD2. Per the germline V gene, CDR1 is DFQATT and CDR2 is SNEGSKA (reference sequence). This CDR3 has 15 amino acids. CDR3 residues: CSASPPSGEYNEQFF.

The chain joins TRBV14 to TRBJ2-1; checking the TCRdb D call of TRBD2 is not possible without DNA. This CDR3 is built from 17 residues. The V gene's germline CDR1 is SGHDN and CDR2 FVKESK. The CDR3 loop reads CASSQDGLAGADNEQFF. Full variable domain (rest looked up from reference TRBV14 and TRBJ2-1): EAGVTQFPSHSVIEKGQTVTLRCDPISGHDNLYWYRRVMGKEIKFLLHFVKESKQDESGMPNNRFLAERTGGTYSTLKVQPAELEDSGVYFCASSQDGLAGADNEQFFGPGTRLTVL.

The genes are TRBV7-2 and TRBJ2-5; TCRdb indicates TRBD1, and absent DNA this call remains unverified. Germline lookup yields CDR1 SGHTA and CDR2 FQGNSA. This CDR3 has 14 residues. CDR3 in amino acids: CASSLVAGEETQYF.

The gene calls are TRBV14 and TRBJ2-2. Germline CDR1 reads SGHDN; CDR2 reads FVKESK. The CDR3 is made up of 14 amino acids. The CDR3 here is CASSLAGNTGELFF.

The chain's CDR3 is CASSQGAGEEPRQFF. This rearrangement joins TRBV4-1 to TRBJ2-1; TCRdb reports TRBD1, a call that lacks DNA to check it against. The germline gives CDR1 MGHRA, CDR2 YSYEKL. This CDR3 is built from 15 residues.

V gene TRBV7-9 combines with J gene TRBJ2-7; TCRdb's D call, TRBD1, is unchecked because there is no DNA. Germline V gives CDR1 SEHNR, CDR2 FQNEAQ (reference sequence). The CDR3 totals 15 residues. The CDR3 loop reads CASSLFRDLTHEQYF.

The chain carries TRBV29-1 and TRBJ1-2; absent DNA, TCRdb's TRBD1 call cannot be checked. The CDR3 has 16 residues. From germline, CDR1 is SQVTM and CDR2 ANQGSEA. The CDR3 spells CSVEVPARDKGYGYTF.

CDR3 amino acids: CSVLLWEGEQYF. This chain uses TRBV29-1 with TRBJ2-7; TCRdb's D gene call, TRBD2, goes unchecked for lack of DNA. This CDR3 spans 12 amino acids. Germline CDR1 reads SQVTM; CDR2 reads ANQGSEA.

The genes are TRBV3-1 and TRBJ2-7; TCRdb's D gene call, TRBD1, goes unchecked for lack of DNA. Per the germline V gene, CDR1 is LGHDT and CDR2 is YNNKEL (reference sequence). CDR3 length: 15 amino acids. CDR3 residues: CASSPLPEDSYEQYF.

The genes are TRBV7-9 and TRBJ1-2; TCRdb names TRBD1, which stays unverified in the absence of DNA. Germline-derived CDR1 and CDR2 are SEHNR and FQNEAQ (reference sequence). CDR3 length equals 16 residues. The CDR3 is CASSPPGQGAFYGYTF.